This entry lists 22 T cell receptor beta chains sequenced from one sample in a study of cytotoxic CD8 clonotypes in ibrutinib-treated CLL. TCRdb's copy holds only in-frame clones and misses some; the assay was immunoSEQ multiplex PCR. The sample yields about 24,000 clones, just under 80% seen once. The specimen was PBMCs, collected before ibrutinib treatment. The source is a human donor with chronic lymphocytic leukemia.

The genes are TRBV5-1 and TRBJ1-1, with 9 nucleotides matching TRBD1. This CDR3 is 14 amino acids long. With 3 bases clipped from V and 1 base from J, the junction kept 1 base outside the gene matches. Per germline, CDR1 SGHRS and CDR2 YFSETQ. CDR3 protein: CASSSTGGNTEAFF. DNA for the CDR3: TGCGCCAGCAGCTCGACAGGGGGGAACACTGAAGCTTTCTTT.

The J gene is TRBJ2-3, the V gene TRBV27; 10 bases line up with TRBD2. The V gene end was trimmed by 0 bases and the J gene end by 5 bases; junction bases not matched to a gene: 8. This CDR3 has 17 residues. The germline V gene encodes CDR1 MNHEY and CDR2 SMNVEV (reference sequence). The CDR3 DNA reads TGTGCCAGCAGTTTATCGGGGCAAGCGGGAGGGATAGATACGCAGTATTTT. It is translated as CASSLSGQAGGIDTQYF.

This clone was counted between two and nine times. J is TRBJ1-2 and V is TRBV21-1; the D call TRBD1 from the table was never checked on the DNA. TRBV21-1 constitutes a pseudogene. The CDR3 is made up of 14 amino acids. CDR3 in DNA: TGTGCCAGCAGCAAAGCGACAGGGGGCTATGGCTACACCTTC. It yields the protein CASSKATGGYGYTF.

The V gene is TRBV4-3, the J gene TRBJ2-7; TRBD1 agrees at 8 bases. J gave up 2 bases and V 0 bases, and 0 bases lay outside the gene matches. Per the germline V gene, CDR1 is LGHNA and CDR2 is YSLEER. CDR3 length equals 14 residues. CDR3 DNA sequence: TGCGCCAGCAGCCAAGACAGGGGGCCCTACGAGCAGTACTTC. It yields the protein CASSQDRGPYEQYF.

This clone was recorded only once. The CDR3 sequence: CASSPGRGRMGNQPQHF. The CDR3 nucleotides are TGTGCCAGCAGTCCAGGGAGGGGGCGTATGGGCAATCAGCCCCAGCATTTT. The rearrangement uses TRBV7-2 and TRBJ1-5, with 7 bases that match TRBD1. J was trimmed by 2 bases and V by 6 bases; bases with no gene match: 13. In germline, CDR1 is SGHTA, CDR2 FQGNSA. The CDR3 is 17 residues long.

The J gene is TRBJ2-5, the V gene TRBV6-1; 10 positions match TRBD2. Germline V gene lookup returns CDR1 MNHNS and CDR2 SASEGT. The J segment lost 3 bases and the V segment lost 0 bases, leaving 7 bases of the junction unmatched. This CDR3 is built from 17 residues. In nucleotides, the CDR3 is TGTGCCAGCAGTGAAGCGGGAGGGACTAGCGTTAAAGAGACCCAGTACTTC. As protein: CASSEAGGTSVKETQYF.

This clone has more than one count but fewer than ten. V is TRBV30 and J is TRBJ1-3; possible D gene TRBD1, 5 bases. The germline V gene has CDR1 GTSNPN and CDR2 SVGIG (reference sequence). This CDR3 is built from 16 residues. Trimming stripped 0 bases from V and 0 bases from J, with 12 bases between. DNA for the CDR3: TGTGCCTGGAGTGTATCAGGGATGTACTCTGGAAACACCATATATTTT. Translated, it gives CAWSVSGMYSGNTIYF.

The genes are TRBV7-8 and TRBJ2-7, with 9 bases aligning to TRBD2. The ends lost 0 bases at V and 1 base at J; junction bases unmatched: 10. Looked up from germline, CDR1 is SGHVS and CDR2 is FQNEAQ. The CDR3 has 18 amino acids. The CDR3 region is CASSLAWAGGGRSYEQYF. The CDR3 bases are TGTGCCAGCAGCTTAGCGTGGGCGGGAGGGGGTAGGTCCTACGAGCAGTACTTC.

V is TRBV21-1 and J is TRBJ2-7; TRBD2 is the table's D call and was not checked against the DNA. TRBV21-1 is noted as a pseudogene. The CDR3 extends over 18 amino acids. In DNA, the CDR3 is TGTGCCAGCAGCATGCTACGGACGGGGCGGGATGTTGACGACGAGCAGTACTTC. It codes for CASSMLRTGRDVDDEQYF.

The chain uses TRBV10-1 and TRBJ2-3; 10 bases fit TRBD2. Trimming took 3 bases from V and 4 from J; bases not matched to a gene: 1. The germline V gene encodes CDR1 WNHNN and CDR2 SYGVQD (reference sequence). This CDR3 comprises 14 residues. The CDR3 is CASSDLAGADTQYF. CDR3 in DNA: TGCGCCAGCAGTGACCTAGCGGGAGCAGATACGCAGTATTTT.

The rearrangement uses TRBV19 and TRBJ1-5; a weak D match, TRBD1 (5 bases). There are 14 residues in the CDR3. The germline V gene has CDR1 LNHDA and CDR2 SQIVND (reference sequence). V was clipped by 5 bases and J by 2 bases, with 10 bases between them. The DNA of the CDR3 is TGTGCCAGTAGTCCCCAACAGGGCAATCAGCCCCAGCATTTT. This codes for CASSPQQGNQPQHF. The whole variable domain, remainder taken from reference TRBV19 and TRBJ1-5, is DGGITQSPKYLFRKEGQNVTLSCEQNLNHDAMYWYRQDPGQGLRLIYYSQIVNDFQKGDIAEGYSVSREKKESFPLTVTSAQKNPTAFYLCASSPQQGNQPQHFGDGTRLSIL.

V gene TRBV11-3 combines with J gene TRBJ2-2; D may be TRBD1 or TRBD2 (5 bases each). CDR3 length equals 16 residues. V was clipped by 3 bases and J by 7 bases, with 18 bases between them. Germline V lookup: CDR1 SGHNT, CDR2 YENEEA. DNA for the CDR3: TGTGCCAGCAGCTTCTCAACGGACGGGACCGGCGGGGAGCTGTTTTTT. Its protein product is CASSFSTDGTGGELFF.

The chain couples TRBV25-1 to TRBJ2-7, with D unresolved. The CDR3 is made up of 15 amino acids. Germline V gene sequence: CDR1 MGHDK, CDR2 SYGVNS. Trimming removed 3 bases from V and 6 bases from J, with 18 bases in between. The CDR3 loop is CASSDSGVTSGEQYF. The DNA for the CDR3 is TGTGCCAGCAGTGATTCGGGCGTCACGTCTGGCGAGCAGTACTTC.

The chain carries TRBV30 and TRBJ1-5; D is unresolved. The germline V gene encodes CDR1 GTSNPN and CDR2 SVGIG (reference sequence). This CDR3 spans 12 amino acids. The V end was cut by 8 bases, the J end by 0 bases, with 8 bases between. The DNA of the CDR3 is TGTGCCGCGGGTGATAGCAATCAGCCCCAGCATTTT. Translation: CAAGDSNQPQHF. The full variable domain, in which reference TRBV30 and TRBJ1-5 provide the parts outside the CDR3, is SQTIHQWPATLVQPVGSPLSLECTVEGTSNPNLYWYRQAAGRGLQLLFYSVGIGQISSEVPQNLSASRPQDRQFILSSKKLLLSDSGFYLCAAGDSNQPQHFGDGTRLSIL.

This clone was detected only once. This rearrangement joins TRBV29-1 to TRBJ2-7; possible D gene TRBD2, 5 bases. The CDR3 sequence is 17 residues long. The germline V and J ends were trimmed by 1 base and 2 bases, with 21 bases remaining between them. CDR1 and CDR2 (germline): SQVTM, ANQGSEA. CDR3 sequence: CSVEGLGSAGSTYEQYF. CDR3 bases: TGCAGCGTTGAAGGTCTGGGGTCGGCGGGTTCCACCTACGAGCAGTACTTC.

This chain connects TRBV30 to TRBJ2-2; no definite D call. Germline CDR1 is GTSNPN and CDR2 is SVGIG (reference sequence). Trimming pared 0 bases from V and 4 bases from J, leaving 6 bases between. The CDR3 spans 13 residues. Here the CDR3 DNA reads TGTGCCTGGAGTGTTTGGGGCACCGGGGAGCTGTTTTTT. Protein product: CAWSVWGTGELFF. Drawing the rest from reference TRBV30 and TRBJ2-2, the complete variable domain is SQTIHQWPATLVQPVGSPLSLECTVEGTSNPNLYWYRQAAGRGLQLLFYSVGIGQISSEVPQNLSASRPQDRQFILSSKKLLLSDSGFYLCAWSVWGTGELFFGEGSRLTVL.

The V gene is TRBV9, the J gene TRBJ2-7; 13 bases fit TRBD2. Germline CDR1 is SGDLS and CDR2 is YYNGEE. The CDR3 has 15 residues. The V and J ends lost 0 bases and 3 bases, in that order; junction bases with no gene match: 0. Here the CDR3 reads CASSVGTSGSYEQYF. The CDR3 DNA sequence: TGTGCCAGCAGCGTAGGGACTAGCGGGAGCTACGAGCAGTACTTC.

V gene TRBV29-1 combines with J gene TRBJ1-4, with a possible D match to TRBD1 (5 bases). The CDR3 contains 13 residues. V lost 8 bases and J lost 5, with 15 bases in between. Germline lookup yields CDR1 SQVTM and CDR2 ANQGSEA. CDR3 sequence (DNA): TGCAGCTGCTACGGGCAGGGCAATGAAAAACTGTTTTTT. It translates to CSCYGQGNEKLFF.

The V call is TRBV6-6, the J call TRBJ2-5; 14 bases map to TRBD2. The CDR3 is 15 residues long. Germline lookup yields CDR1 MNHNY and CDR2 SVGAGI (reference sequence). V trimming: 6 bases; J trimming: 6 bases; junction bases outside the gene matches: 6. Written as DNA, the CDR3 is TGTGCCAGCAGCCGACTAGCGGGAGGGGGGCAGACCCAGTACTTC. Its protein product is CASSRLAGGGQTQYF.

This clone was picked up a small number of times. The chain combines TRBV29-1 with TRBJ1-5; D may be TRBD1 (5 bases). This CDR3 region has 14 residues. The V gene lost 4 bases and the J gene lost 5 bases, with 15 bases spanning the gap. CDR1 SQVTM and CDR2 ANQGSEA come from the germline V gene. CDR3 DNA: TGCAGCGTTGGACCGGGGACGGGCGATCAGCCCCAGCATTTT. Encoded protein: CSVGPGTGDQPQHF.

This clone was seen only a few times. The chain is built from TRBV30 and TRBJ1-1, with 9 bases that match TRBD1. J was trimmed by 5 bases and V by 8 bases; bases with no gene match: 6. Germline V gives CDR1 GTSNPN, CDR2 SVGIG (reference sequence). This CDR3 is built from 12 residues. The CDR3 protein is CAGDRERTEAFF. In nucleotides, the CDR3 is TGTGCCGGGGACAGGGAGAGGACTGAAGCTTTCTTT.

This chain's CDR3 is CASTPRRTSGNEQFF. CDR3 nucleotide sequence: TGTGCCAGCACCCCCCGGCGGACTAGCGGCAATGAGCAGTTCTTC. This chain uses TRBV7-8 with TRBJ2-1, with TRBD2 matching over 10 bases. CDR1 and CDR2 (germline): SGHVS, FQNEAQ. J gave up 6 bases and V 7 bases, and 9 bases lay outside the gene matches. The CDR3 contains 15 residues.